In this sample, the clone carrying this TCR beta chain turned up many times. This specimen comes from a study of CD8 T cells in ankylosing spondylitis. TCRdb reanalysed the 5' RACE reads using MiXCR and keeps one entry per CDR3 protein. In the table there are roughly 120,000 distinct CDR3 sequences, approximately 13% of which are singletons. After removal of 2 bases from V and 1 base from J, the junction contained 4 bases not matched to a gene. The CDR3 runs 15 residues. Germline CDR1 reads DFQATT; CDR2 reads SNEGSKA (reference sequence). The sample consisted of blood, either unsorted or a sorted T cell fraction (not recorded which). V gene TRBV20-1 combines with J gene TRBJ2-3; TRBD2 matches at 9 bases. This TCR was recovered from a female donor with ankylosing spondylitis or in good health (not recorded which). The CDR3 nucleotides are TGCAGTGCTAGACCCCAGCGGGAGGGCACAGATACGCAGTATTTT. Amino acid sequence: CSARPQREGTDTQYF.